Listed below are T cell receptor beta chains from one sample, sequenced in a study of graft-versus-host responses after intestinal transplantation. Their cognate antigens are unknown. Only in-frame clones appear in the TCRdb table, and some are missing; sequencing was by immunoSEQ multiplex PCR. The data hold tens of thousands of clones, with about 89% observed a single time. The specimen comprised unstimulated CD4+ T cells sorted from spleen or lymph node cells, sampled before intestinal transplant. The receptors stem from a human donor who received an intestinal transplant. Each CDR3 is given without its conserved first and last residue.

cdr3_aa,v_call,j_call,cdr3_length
ASSQAGQGTYEQY,TRBV4-1,TRBJ2-7,13
ASSLSRLGPPNEQF,TRBV11-2,TRBJ2-1,14
ASSLYGRAIQETQY,TRBV5-6,TRBJ2-5,14
ASSSTDIDTYGYT,TRBV5-6,TRBJ1-2,13
ASSIGSGTGASPLH,TRBV19,TRBJ1-6,14
ASSIRPGGSDTQY,TRBV7-7,TRBJ2-3,13
ASSPNAGSYNEQF,TRBV9,TRBJ2-1,13
AWSSLDNFKTGELF,TRBV30,TRBJ2-2,14
ASSYSPLAGVYNEQF,TRBV2,TRBJ2-1,15
ASKSGMLQGRKNTEAF,TRBV5-1,TRBJ1-1,16
ASRKQGNTGELF,TRBV6-5,TRBJ2-2,12
ASSWTGGEGSSQF,TRBV5-1,TRBJ2-1,13
ASSPRGENTEAF,TRBV7-8,TRBJ1-1,12
ASSLRSGGPSYEQY,TRBV27,TRBJ2-7,14
ASSQESVKTGELF,TRBV4-1,TRBJ2-2,13
ASSEPDRPGNTIY,TRBV6-1,TRBJ1-3,13
ASSLGGGGSYEQY,TRBV5-1,TRBJ2-7,13
ASSIFPWDVRGAQPQH,TRBV19,TRBJ1-5,16
ASRTTSGSGNEQF,TRBV19,TRBJ2-1,13
ASSLGTSGAFYSYEQY,TRBV7-8,TRBJ2-7,16
ASSYRGLYSPLH,TRBV27,TRBJ1-6,12
ASSIGQGVDTQY,TRBV19,TRBJ2-3,12
ASSAGYTGELF,TRBV2,TRBJ2-2,11
ASTGPTDGYT,TRBV28,TRBJ1-2,10
ASTWEAGEETQY,TRBV30,TRBJ2-5,12
ASSRFVVLGKGAYEQY,TRBV27,TRBJ2-7,16
AISEAQVVQY,TRBV10-3,TRBJ2-7,10
ASSQEQASSGNTIY,TRBV4-2,TRBJ1-3,14
ASSQDRRGGLYYEQY,TRBV14,TRBJ2-7,15
AATGSSYEQY,TRBV28,TRBJ2-7,10
ASSLATVAVRSYEQY,TRBV7-8,TRBJ2-7,15
ASSPPGGAYEQY,TRBV2,TRBJ2-7,12